This T cell receptor (beta chain) stems from a study of blood T cell repertoires in COVID-19. Authors' analysis steps: Reference gene primer amplification in the assay estimated nucleated cell counts. Sequencing was performed with immunoSEQ multiplex PCR; in TCRdb, only in-frame clones are kept and a portion is missing. From that table come the V and J calls and clone size; the DNA was used to work out D and trimming. The sample has about 120,000 clones, roughly 84% seen once. Enrolled through a virtual design, the participants were between about 18 and 89 years of age and came from approximately 25 US areas. Two consecutive negative NP/OP PCR tests, clearance, or resolved symptoms defined Cohort 3 recovery. Trimming removed 7 bases at V and 0 bases at J, with 13 bases between. There are 13 residues in the CDR3. Looked up from germline, CDR1 is SQVTM and CDR2 is ANQGSEA.

The chain joins TRBV29-1 to TRBJ2-7; D is possibly TRBD2 (6 bases). The source material was PBMCs or T cells enriched from blood (not recorded which). The clonotype comes from a woman aged 25-40 years who had recovered from COVID-19. In nucleotides, the CDR3 is TGCAGCGGGAGGGGAGGTAACTCCTACGAGCAGTACTTC. Protein product: CSGRGGNSYEQYF.